Sequencing of this T cell receptor beta chain was carried out in a study of shared clonotypes between healthy human individuals. Broader study findings: The four-donor shared clonotypes exceeded non-shared clonotypes in generation probability, with non-shared ones scoring lower.

A note on this clone: Antigen specificity is unknown.

CDR3 length: 15 residues. V shed 2 bases and J 4 bases; nucleotides not matched to a gene: 3. Germline V gene lookup returns CDR1 MNHEY and CDR2 SVGAGI. Generated by immunoSEQ multiplex PCR, the TCRdb table keeps only in-frame clones and is missing some. The table includes 1.6 million or so clones, less than 99% detected once. J is TRBJ2-5 and V is TRBV6-5; the match to TRBD2 covers 11 bases. The sequence derives from a man younger than 40 in good health. The sequenced material came from naive CD4+ T cells sorted from blood. The subset: CD45RA+ positively selected. The CDR3 nucleotides read TGTGCCAGCAGTTACCCTCTAGCGGGAGGAGAGACCCAGTACTTC. Amino acid sequence: CASSYPLAGGETQYF.